The clone carrying this T cell receptor beta chain was observed a few times. Its antigen is still unknown. This specimen comes from a study of human T cells and chemical hapten exposure. Looking at the study overall: Patch tests containing 0.01% DPC, applied to the upper back, were read at 6 days. Overall study findings and caveats: Significantly more large CDR3 similarity clusters arose among expanded TCRs than among controls.

Trimming stripped 3 bases from V and 11 bases from J, with 17 bases between. The germline V gene encodes CDR1 SGDLS and CDR2 YYNGEE. The CDR3 runs 14 residues. From the RACE reads, TCRdb called clonotypes with MiXCR, one entry per CDR3 protein. Of 280,000 or so distinct CDR3 sequences listed, approximately 7.5% are singletons. Sample time point: pre-sensitization, week 0. The treatment was: therapeutic diphenylcyclopropenone sensitization with weekly scalp DPC. This receptor was taken from a man younger than 35 with alopecia areata. Some clones in this sample may be carry-over from other donors' samples. The chain is built from TRBV9 and TRBJ1-4; possibly TRBD1 for D (5 bases). The sample consisted of whole blood, taken in connection with sensitization to the hapten diphenylcyclopropenone (DPC). CDR3 sequence reads: CASSEAPQGGKLFF. In DNA form, the CDR3 reads TGTGCCAGCAGCGAGGCCCCTCAGGGCGGCAAACTGTTTTTT.